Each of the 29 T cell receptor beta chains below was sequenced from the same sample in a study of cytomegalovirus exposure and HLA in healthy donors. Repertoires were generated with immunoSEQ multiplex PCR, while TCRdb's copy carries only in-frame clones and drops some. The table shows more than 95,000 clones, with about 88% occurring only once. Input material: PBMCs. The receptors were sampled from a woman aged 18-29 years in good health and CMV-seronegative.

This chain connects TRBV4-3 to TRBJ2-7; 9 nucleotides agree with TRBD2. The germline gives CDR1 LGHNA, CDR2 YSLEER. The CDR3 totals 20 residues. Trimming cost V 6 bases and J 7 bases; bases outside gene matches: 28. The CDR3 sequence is CASRVRAPPNSGRKGREQYF. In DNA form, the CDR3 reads TGCGCCAGCAGGGTAAGAGCCCCCCCAAATAGCGGGAGAAAGGGGAGGGAGCAGTACTTC.

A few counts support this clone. CDR3 in DNA: TGTGCCAGCAGTGAAGTCGGGACAGAGACCTTGGGGAACTATGGCTACACCTTC. It codes for CASSEVGTETLGNYGYTF. The V gene is TRBV6-1, the J gene TRBJ1-2; TRBD1 matches at 7 bases. The CDR3 length is 18 residues. V was clipped by 1 base and J by 2 bases; unmatched bases: 13. Germline-derived CDR1 and CDR2 are MNHNS and SASEGT.

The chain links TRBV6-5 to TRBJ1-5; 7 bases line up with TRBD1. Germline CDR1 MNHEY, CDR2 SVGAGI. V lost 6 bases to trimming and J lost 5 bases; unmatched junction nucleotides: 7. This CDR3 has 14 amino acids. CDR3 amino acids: CASSADREDQPQHF. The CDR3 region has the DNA TGTGCCAGCAGCGCCGACAGGGAGGATCAGCCCCAGCATTTT.

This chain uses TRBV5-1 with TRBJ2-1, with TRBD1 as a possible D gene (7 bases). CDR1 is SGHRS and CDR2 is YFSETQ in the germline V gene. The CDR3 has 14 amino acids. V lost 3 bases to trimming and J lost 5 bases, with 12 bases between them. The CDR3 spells CASSSGGQNNEQFF. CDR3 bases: TGCGCCAGCAGCTCCGGGGGACAGAACAATGAGCAGTTCTTC.

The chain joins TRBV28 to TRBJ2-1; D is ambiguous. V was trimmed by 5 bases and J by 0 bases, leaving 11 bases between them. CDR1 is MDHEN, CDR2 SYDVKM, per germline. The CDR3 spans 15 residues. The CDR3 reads CASSTRLVSYNEQFF. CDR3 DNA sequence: TGTGCCAGCAGTACCCGACTTGTCTCCTACAATGAGCAGTTCTTC.

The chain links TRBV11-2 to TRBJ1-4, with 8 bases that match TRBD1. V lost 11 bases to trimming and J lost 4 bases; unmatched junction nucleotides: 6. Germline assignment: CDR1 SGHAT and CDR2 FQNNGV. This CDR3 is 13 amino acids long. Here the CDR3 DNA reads TGTGCCGACAGGACAGGGCATAATGAAAAACTGTTTTTT. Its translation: CADRTGHNEKLFF.

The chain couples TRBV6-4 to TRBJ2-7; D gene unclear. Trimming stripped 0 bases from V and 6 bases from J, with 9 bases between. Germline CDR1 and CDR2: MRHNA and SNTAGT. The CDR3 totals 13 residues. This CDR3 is CASSDSGGFEQYF. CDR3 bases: TGTGCCAGCAGTGACTCTGGCGGTTTCGAGCAGTACTTC.

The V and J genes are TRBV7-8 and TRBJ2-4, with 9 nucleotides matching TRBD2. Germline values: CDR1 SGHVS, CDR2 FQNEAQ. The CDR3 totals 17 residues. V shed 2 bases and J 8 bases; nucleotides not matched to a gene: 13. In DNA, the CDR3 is TGTGCCAGCAGCTTACTTAACAGCGGGAGGAGGGAAGACATTCAGTACTTC. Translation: CASSLLNSGRREDIQYF.

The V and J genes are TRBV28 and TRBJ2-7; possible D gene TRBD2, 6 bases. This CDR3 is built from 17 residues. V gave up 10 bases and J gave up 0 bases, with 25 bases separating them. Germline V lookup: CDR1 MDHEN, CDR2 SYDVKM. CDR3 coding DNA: TGTGCCACCACGTTCTCTATGGGAGACGGGGGCTCCTACGAGCAGTACTTC. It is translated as CATTFSMGDGGSYEQYF. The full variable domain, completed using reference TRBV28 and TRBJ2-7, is DVKVTQSSRYLVKRTGEKVFLECVQDMDHENMFWYRQDPGLGLRLIYFSYDVKMKEKGDIPEGYSVSREKKERFSLILESASTNQTSMYLCATTFSMGDGGSYEQYFGPGTRLTVT.

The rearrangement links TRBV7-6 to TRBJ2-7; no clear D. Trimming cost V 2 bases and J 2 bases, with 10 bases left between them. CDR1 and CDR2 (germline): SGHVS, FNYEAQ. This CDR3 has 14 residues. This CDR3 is CASSLTSATYEQYV. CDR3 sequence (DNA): TGTGCCAGCAGCTTAACGAGCGCCACCTACGAGCAGTACGTC.

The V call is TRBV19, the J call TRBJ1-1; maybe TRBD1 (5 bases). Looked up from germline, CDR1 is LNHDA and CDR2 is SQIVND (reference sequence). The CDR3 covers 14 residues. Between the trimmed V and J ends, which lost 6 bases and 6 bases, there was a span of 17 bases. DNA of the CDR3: TGTGCCAGTAGCCCTGGGGGGGGGATCGCTGAAGCTTTCTTT. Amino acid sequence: CASSPGGGIAEAFF.

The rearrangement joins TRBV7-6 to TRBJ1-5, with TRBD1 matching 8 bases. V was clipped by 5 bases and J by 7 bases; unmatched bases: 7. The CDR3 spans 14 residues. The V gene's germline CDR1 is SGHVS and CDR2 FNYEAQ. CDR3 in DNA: TGTGCCAGCAGCCGGACAGGGTCGGGACAGCCCCAGCATTTT. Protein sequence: CASSRTGSGQPQHF.

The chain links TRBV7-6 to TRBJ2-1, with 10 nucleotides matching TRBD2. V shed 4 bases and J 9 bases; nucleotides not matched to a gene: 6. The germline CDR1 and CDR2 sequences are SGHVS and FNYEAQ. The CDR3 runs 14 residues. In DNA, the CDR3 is TGTGCCAGCAGCTCTCTAGCGGGAGAGAGTGAGCAGTTCTTC. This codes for CASSSLAGESEQFF.

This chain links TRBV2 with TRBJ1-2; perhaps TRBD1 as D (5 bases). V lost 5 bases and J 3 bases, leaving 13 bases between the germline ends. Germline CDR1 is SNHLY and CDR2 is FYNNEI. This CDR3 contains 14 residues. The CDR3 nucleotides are TGTGCCAGCAGTCCCCGGCAGGGTGACTATGGCTACACCTTC. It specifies CASSPRQGDYGYTF.

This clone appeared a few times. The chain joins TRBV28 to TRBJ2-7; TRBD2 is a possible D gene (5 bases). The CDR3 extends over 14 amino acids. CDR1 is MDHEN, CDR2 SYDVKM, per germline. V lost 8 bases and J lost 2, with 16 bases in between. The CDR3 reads CASQRYRGTYEQYF. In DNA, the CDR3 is TGTGCCAGCCAAAGATACAGAGGGACCTACGAGCAGTACTTC.

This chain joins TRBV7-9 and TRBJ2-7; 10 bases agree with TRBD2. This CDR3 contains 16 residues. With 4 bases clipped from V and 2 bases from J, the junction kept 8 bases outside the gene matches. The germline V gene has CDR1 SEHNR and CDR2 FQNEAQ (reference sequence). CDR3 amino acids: CASSSTLAGDTYEQYF. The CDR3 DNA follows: TGTGCCAGCAGCTCGACCCTAGCGGGAGATACCTACGAGCAGTACTTC.

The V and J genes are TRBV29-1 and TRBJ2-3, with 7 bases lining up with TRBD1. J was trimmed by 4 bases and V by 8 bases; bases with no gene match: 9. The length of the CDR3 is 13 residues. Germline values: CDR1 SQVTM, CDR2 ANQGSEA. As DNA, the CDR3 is TGCAGCTCCCTCCGACAGGGCGCAGATACGCAGTATTTT. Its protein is CSSLRQGADTQYF.

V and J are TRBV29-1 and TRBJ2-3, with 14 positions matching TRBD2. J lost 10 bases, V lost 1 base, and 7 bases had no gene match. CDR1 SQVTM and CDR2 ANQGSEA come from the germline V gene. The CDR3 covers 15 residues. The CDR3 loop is CSVEVGTSGGRSQYF. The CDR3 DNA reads TGCAGCGTTGAAGTCGGGACTAGCGGGGGTCGATCGCAGTATTTT.

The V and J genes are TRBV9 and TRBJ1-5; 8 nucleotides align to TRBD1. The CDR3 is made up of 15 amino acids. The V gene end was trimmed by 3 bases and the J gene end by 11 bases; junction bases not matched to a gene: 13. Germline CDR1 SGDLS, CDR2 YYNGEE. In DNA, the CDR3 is TGTGCCAGCAGCGCTGGACAGGGTGACCGGTCGGCCCAGCATTTT. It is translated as CASSAGQGDRSAQHF.

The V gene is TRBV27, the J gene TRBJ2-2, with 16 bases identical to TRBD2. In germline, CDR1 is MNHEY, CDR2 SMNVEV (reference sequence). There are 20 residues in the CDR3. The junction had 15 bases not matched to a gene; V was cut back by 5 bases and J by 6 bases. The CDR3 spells CASSASGTSGRALRAGELFF. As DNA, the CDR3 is TGTGCCAGCAGTGCATCCGGGACTAGCGGGAGGGCCCTCAGGGCCGGGGAGCTGTTTTTT.

Here the CDR3 DNA reads TGTGCCAGCAGCCCCGGTGGGGAGCTGTTTTTT. It encodes CASSPGGELFF. The chain uses TRBV11-3 and TRBJ2-2; D is ambiguous. Trimming took off 5 bases at V and 8 bases at J, with 6 bases between the two ends. The CDR3 runs to 11 residues. Germline V CDR1 and CDR2: SGHNT, YENEEA.

CDR3 DNA sequence: TGTGCCAGCAGCGCCGGCCGGGGGGCGCGGACCGGGGAGCTGTTTTTT. It encodes CASSAGRGARTGELFF. This rearrangement joins TRBV9 to TRBJ2-2, with D perhaps TRBD2 (7 bases). Germline V CDR1 and CDR2: SGDLS, YYNGEE. The CDR3 is 16 residues long. V lost 3 bases and J 5 bases, leaving 17 bases between the germline ends. Using reference TRBV9 and TRBJ2-2 for the parts outside the CDR3, the full variable domain is DSGVTQTPKHLITATGQRVTLRCSPRSGDLSVYWYQQSLDQGLQFLIQYYNGEERAKGNILERFSAQQFPDLHSELNLSSLELGDSALYFCASSAGRGARTGELFFGEGSRLTVL.

The CDR3 loop reads CASSPGQPSTDTQYF. The CDR3 DNA reads as TGCGCCAGCAGCCCCGGACAGCCTAGCACAGATACGCAGTATTTT. The chain is built from TRBV5-1 and TRBJ2-3, with a weak D call TRBD1 (6 bases). Germline V gene lookup returns CDR1 SGHRS and CDR2 YFSETQ. CDR3 length: 15 residues. The ends were cut back, 4 bases at V and 0 bases at J, with 12 bases in the middle.

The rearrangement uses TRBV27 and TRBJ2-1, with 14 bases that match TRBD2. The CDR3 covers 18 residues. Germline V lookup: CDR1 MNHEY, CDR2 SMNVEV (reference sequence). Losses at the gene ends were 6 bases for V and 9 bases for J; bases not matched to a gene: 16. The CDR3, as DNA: TGTGCCAGCAGCCCTTCGAGACTAGCGGGAGGGGGTCCTGCTGAGCAGTTCTTC. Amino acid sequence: CASSPSRLAGGGPAEQFF.

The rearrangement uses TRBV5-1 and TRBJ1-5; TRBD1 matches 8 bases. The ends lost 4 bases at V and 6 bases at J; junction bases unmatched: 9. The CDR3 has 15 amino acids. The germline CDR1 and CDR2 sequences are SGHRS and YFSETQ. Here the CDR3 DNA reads TGCGCCAGCAGCACCCGGGACAGGTCACCTCAGCCCCAGCATTTT. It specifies CASSTRDRSPQPQHF.

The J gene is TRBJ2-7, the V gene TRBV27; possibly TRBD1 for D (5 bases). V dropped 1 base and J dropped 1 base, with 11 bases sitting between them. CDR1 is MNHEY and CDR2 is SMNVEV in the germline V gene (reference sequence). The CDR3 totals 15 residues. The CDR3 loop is CASSLFREQSYEQYF. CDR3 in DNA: TGTGCCAGCAGTTTATTCAGGGAACAATCCTACGAGCAGTACTTC.

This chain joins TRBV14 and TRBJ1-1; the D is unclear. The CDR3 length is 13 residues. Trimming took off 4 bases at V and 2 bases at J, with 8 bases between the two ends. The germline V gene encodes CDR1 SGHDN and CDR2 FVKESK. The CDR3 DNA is TGTGCCAGCAGCCTAGGCGGTAACACTGAAGCTTTCTTT. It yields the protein CASSLGGNTEAFF.

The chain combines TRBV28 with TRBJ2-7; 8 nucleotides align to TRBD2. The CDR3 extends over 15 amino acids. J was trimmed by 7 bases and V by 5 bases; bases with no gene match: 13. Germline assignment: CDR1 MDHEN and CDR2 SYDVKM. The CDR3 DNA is TGTGCCAGCAGTGACGTCGGGGGGGCAGGGAAAGAGCAGTACGTC. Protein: CASSDVGGAGKEQYV.

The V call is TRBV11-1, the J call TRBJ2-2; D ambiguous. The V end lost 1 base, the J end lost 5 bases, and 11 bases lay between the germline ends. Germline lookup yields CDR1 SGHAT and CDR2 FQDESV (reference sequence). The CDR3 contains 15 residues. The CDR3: CASSLEWAWTGELFF. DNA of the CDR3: TGTGCCAGCAGCTTAGAATGGGCGTGGACCGGGGAGCTGTTTTTT.